The 25 T cell receptor beta chains in this list originate from one sample, sequenced in a study of blood T cell repertoires in COVID-19. Data came from immunoSEQ multiplex PCR; TCRdb stores just in-frame clones and leaves some out. The sample carries approximately 210,000 clones, roughly 88% recorded once. The specimen was peripheral blood. These TCRs come from a woman aged 40-49 years who had recovered from COVID-19.

This chain connects TRBV5-1 to TRBJ2-2; 13 nucleotides align to TRBD2. The V gene end was trimmed by 4 bases and the J gene end by 5 bases; junction bases not matched to a gene: 8. The CDR3 length is 17 residues. Germline V gene data show CDR1 as SGHRS and CDR2 as YFSETQ. The CDR3 DNA follows: TGCGCCAGCAGCCCTCACGGGACTAGCGGGATTACCGGGGAGCTGTTTTTT. Protein sequence: CASSPHGTSGITGELFF.

This chain links TRBV5-1 with TRBJ2-1; TRBD2 aligns across 11 bases. Germline V gives CDR1 SGHRS, CDR2 YFSETQ. This CDR3 has 15 amino acids. The V segment lost 6 bases and the J segment 7 bases; nucleotides outside the gene matches: 9. CDR3 in DNA: TGCGCCAGCACAAGAGGGGGACTAGCGGCTAATGAGCAGTTCTTC. This encodes CASTRGGLAANEQFF.

The chain has TRBV18 and TRBJ2-5, with 8 bases fitting TRBD2. In germline, CDR1 is KGHSH, CDR2 LQKENI. The CDR3 runs to 14 residues. V trimming: 3 bases; J trimming: 4 bases; junction bases outside the gene matches: 4. The CDR3 region is CASSPGLAGETQYF. The CDR3 DNA sequence: TGTGCCAGCTCACCGGGGCTAGCGGGAGAGACCCAGTACTTC.

In DNA form, the CDR3 reads TGTGCCAGCAGGACTGTAGGGCAGTATTTT. This encodes CASRTVGQYF. This chain joins TRBV6-5 and TRBJ2-3; D ambiguous. V was clipped by 6 bases and J by 11 bases, with 9 bases between them. In germline, CDR1 is MNHEY, CDR2 SVGAGI. CDR3 length: 10 amino acids.

As DNA, the CDR3 is TGTGCCAGCAGCCCCATGGGACAGAGCAATGAGCAGTTCTTC. Translated: CASSPMGQSNEQFF. J is TRBJ2-1 and V is TRBV6-5, with 7 nucleotides matching TRBD1. The CDR3 contains 14 residues. The germline V gene encodes CDR1 MNHEY and CDR2 SVGAGI. V was pared by 6 bases and J by 6 bases, with 8 bases of the junction left unmatched.

This clone was recorded once. The chain links TRBV27 to TRBJ2-2; possible D gene TRBD1, 5 bases. The V end was cut by 6 bases, the J end by 0 bases, with 11 bases between. Germline V lookup: CDR1 MNHEY, CDR2 SMNVEV (reference sequence). This CDR3 has 15 amino acids. This chain's CDR3 is CASRQGRSNTGELFF. CDR3 bases: TGTGCCAGCAGGCAGGGTCGTTCGAACACCGGGGAGCTGTTTTTT.

The J gene is TRBJ2-1, the V gene TRBV7-2, with D maybe TRBD1 (5 bases). The germline V gene has CDR1 SGHTA and CDR2 FQGNSA. The CDR3 length is 14 residues. V was pared by 5 bases and J by 5 bases, with 13 bases between. The CDR3 loop is CASSQTGANNEQFF. The CDR3 DNA sequence: TGTGCCAGCAGCCAGACTGGGGCGAACAATGAGCAGTTCTTC.

This rearrangement joins TRBV6-5 to TRBJ1-5; 9 nucleotides line up with TRBD1. V was clipped by 5 bases and J by 0 bases; unmatched bases: 2. The V gene's germline CDR1 is MNHEY and CDR2 SVGAGI. The CDR3 loop spans 15 amino acids. CDR3 residues: CASSTGGDSNQPQHF. The CDR3 bases are TGTGCCAGCAGTACAGGGGGCGATAGCAATCAGCCCCAGCATTTT.

The chain carries TRBV9 and TRBJ1-1; no clear D. Germline V gene data show CDR1 as SGDLS and CDR2 as YYNGEE. The CDR3 loop spans 14 amino acids. Trimming took 5 bases from V and 5 from J, leaving 16 bases between them. The CDR3 coding sequence is TGTGCCAGCAGTGCGGGTTCGTTGGGGACTGAAGCTTTCTTT. Protein sequence: CASSAGSLGTEAFF.

This chain joins TRBV27 and TRBJ2-1; possible D gene TRBD2, 6 bases. The length of the CDR3 is 12 residues. V was shortened by 2 bases and J by 9 bases, with 8 bases between the two germline ends. The germline CDR1 and CDR2 sequences are MNHEY and SMNVEV (reference sequence). The CDR3: CASSLGGIEQFF. The DNA of the CDR3 is TGTGCCAGCAGTTTAGGGGGGATTGAGCAGTTCTTC.

V is TRBV2 and J is TRBJ2-6; 8 bases line up with TRBD2. Germline V gives CDR1 SNHLY, CDR2 FYNNEI. This CDR3 spans 12 amino acids. V shed 8 bases, J shed 12 bases, and the junction held 6 bases outside the gene matches. The CDR3 loop reads CASREGLGVLTF. Here the CDR3 DNA reads TGTGCCAGCCGGGAGGGCCTCGGCGTCCTGACTTTC.

V and J are TRBV15 and TRBJ2-1; TRBD2 agrees at 8 bases. This CDR3 has 18 amino acids. The germline CDR1 and CDR2 sequences are LNHNV and YYDKDF (reference sequence). J was trimmed by 7 bases and V by 0 bases; bases with no gene match: 14. The CDR3 protein is CATSRDSGLAGGLNEQFF. DNA for the CDR3: TGTGCCACCAGCAGAGATTCTGGGTTGGCGGGAGGCTTGAATGAGCAGTTCTTC.

This chain connects TRBV7-3 to TRBJ2-2, with D possibly TRBD1 on 5 matching bases. Trimming pared 8 bases from V and 3 bases from J, leaving 13 bases between. In germline, CDR1 is SGHTA, CDR2 FQGTGA. There are 14 residues in the CDR3. The CDR3 sequence: CASSGQKYTGELFF. The CDR3 DNA reads TGTGCCAGCTCCGGACAAAAATACACCGGGGAGCTGTTTTTT. Variable domain in full (rest from reference TRBV7-3 and TRBJ2-2): GAGVSQTPSNKVTEKGKYVELRCDPISGHTALYWYRQSLGQGPEFLIYFQGTGAADDSGLPNDRFFAVRPEGSVSTLKIQRTERGDSAVYLCASSGQKYTGELFFGEGSRLTVL.

J is TRBJ1-1 and V is TRBV18; D gene ambiguous. Germline V gene sequence: CDR1 KGHSH, CDR2 LQKENI. V shed 3 bases and J shed 4 bases, with 18 bases lying between them. This CDR3 contains 16 residues. CDR3 coding DNA: TGTGCCAGCTCACCTTATACTATGACCCCGTTCACTGAAGCTTTCTTT. Encoded protein: CASSPYTMTPFTEAFF.

This chain's CDR3 is CASSSGGGLRELFF. CDR3 nucleotides: TGTGCCAGCAGCTCTGGCGGGGGGCTAAGGGAGCTGTTTTTT. V gene TRBV5-6 combines with J gene TRBJ2-2; 8 nucleotides line up with TRBD2. Germline values: CDR1 SGHDT, CDR2 YYEEEE. The CDR3 runs to 14 residues. Trimming took 3 bases from V and 9 from J; bases not matched to a gene: 7.

The rearrangement uses TRBV10-3 and TRBJ1-2, with 7 bases aligning to TRBD1. V dropped 6 bases and J dropped 0; count of bases not matched to a gene: 4. CDR1 is ENHRY and CDR2 is SYGVKD in the germline V gene. The CDR3 is made up of 14 amino acids. The CDR3 here is CAISGDSTNYGYTF. As DNA, the CDR3 is TGTGCCATCAGCGGGGACAGTACTAACTATGGCTACACCTTC.

The gene calls are TRBV7-9 and TRBJ2-1; D remains ambiguous. V was clipped by 5 bases and J by 3 bases, with 20 bases between them. CDR1 and CDR2 from the germline V gene are SEHNR and FQNEAQ (reference sequence). CDR3 length: 17 amino acids. CDR3 bases: TGTGCCAGCAGCCCCCGGAGAACTACGATCAACTACAATGAGCAGTTCTTC. Translation: CASSPRRTTINYNEQFF.

The chain recombines TRBV2 with TRBJ2-7; 7 nucleotides align to TRBD2. The CDR3 length is 12 residues. J lost 3 bases, V lost 8 bases, and 4 bases had no gene match. Germline CDR1 reads SNHLY; CDR2 reads FYNNEI. The CDR3 DNA reads TGTGCCAGCTGGGACTACAACTACGAGCAGTACTTC. Its protein product is CASWDYNYEQYF.

This chain connects TRBV10-3 to TRBJ2-2, with no clear D. This CDR3 has 14 residues. CDR1 and CDR2 from the germline V gene are ENHRY and SYGVKD. V lost 7 bases and J 1 base, leaving 10 bases between the germline ends. DNA of the CDR3: TGTGCCATCACTCACCAACAGAACACCGGGGAGCTGTTTTTT. Residues: CAITHQQNTGELFF.

The rearrangement uses TRBV9 and TRBJ2-1; 11 bases agree with TRBD2. CDR3 size: 16 residues. V was clipped by 0 bases and J by 7 bases; unmatched bases: 6. Germline CDR1 SGDLS, CDR2 YYNGEE. The DNA of the CDR3 is TGTGCCAGCAGCGTAGTTAGCGGGAGGGCTTGGAATGAGCAGTTCTTC. It yields the protein CASSVVSGRAWNEQFF.

The genes are TRBV28 and TRBJ2-7; 13 bases align to TRBD2. Germline lookup yields CDR1 MDHEN and CDR2 SYDVKM. The CDR3 is made up of 14 amino acids. Trimming cost V 6 bases and J 6 bases; bases outside gene matches: 5. The CDR3 protein is CASSTSGRASEQYF. Here the CDR3 DNA reads TGTGCCAGCAGCACTAGCGGGAGGGCCTCCGAGCAGTACTTC.

The V gene is TRBV28, the J gene TRBJ1-2; TRBD1 might be the D (5 bases). The CDR3 length is 14 residues. V was shortened by 2 bases and J by 7 bases, with 14 bases between the two germline ends. CDR1 and CDR2 (germline): MDHEN, SYDVKM. Here the CDR3 reads CASSLGQGVSGYTF. For the CDR3, the DNA is TGTGCCAGCAGTTTAGGGCAGGGTGTCAGTGGCTACACCTTC.

The chain employs TRBV6-5 and TRBJ2-1, with D perhaps TRBD1 (5 bases). The germline V gene encodes CDR1 MNHEY and CDR2 SVGAGI. This CDR3 comprises 15 residues. V lost 6 bases and J lost 0, with 12 bases in between. Here the CDR3 DNA reads TGTGCCAGCAGGCGACAGCTCAGCTCCTACAATGAGCAGTTCTTC. It yields the protein CASRRQLSSYNEQFF.

This clone was seen more than once but under ten times. V gene TRBV21-1 combines with J gene TRBJ2-1; the D call of TRBD1 is as the table states it, not checked on the DNA. TRBV21-1 constitutes a pseudogene. The CDR3 is made up of 16 amino acids. The CDR3 reads CASSKWGGPPYNEQFF. The CDR3, as DNA: TGTGCCAGCAGCAAATGGGGCGGACCACCCTACAATGAGCAGTTCTTC.

The gene calls are TRBV5-5 and TRBJ2-2; 12 positions agree with TRBD2. Germline V gene sequence: CDR1 SGHKS, CDR2 YYEKEE (reference sequence). The CDR3 extends over 19 amino acids. V lost 0 bases to trimming and J lost 4 bases; unmatched junction nucleotides: 10. The CDR3 reads CASSLDSTSGRGGTGELFF. The CDR3 nucleotides read TGTGCCAGCAGCTTGGATTCGACTAGCGGGAGAGGGGGCACCGGGGAGCTGTTTTTT.